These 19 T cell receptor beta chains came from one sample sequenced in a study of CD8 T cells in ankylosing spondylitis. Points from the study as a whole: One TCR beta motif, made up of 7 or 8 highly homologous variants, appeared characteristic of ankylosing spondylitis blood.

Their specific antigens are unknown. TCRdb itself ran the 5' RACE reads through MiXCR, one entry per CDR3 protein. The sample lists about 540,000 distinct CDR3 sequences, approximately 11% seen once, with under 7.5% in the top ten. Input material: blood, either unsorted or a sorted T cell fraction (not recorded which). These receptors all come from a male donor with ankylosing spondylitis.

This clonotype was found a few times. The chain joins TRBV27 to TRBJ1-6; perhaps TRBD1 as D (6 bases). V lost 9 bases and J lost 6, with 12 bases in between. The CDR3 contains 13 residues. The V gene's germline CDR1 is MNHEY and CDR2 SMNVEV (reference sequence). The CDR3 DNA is TGTGCCAGTAAACAGGGTGTTAATTCACCCCTCCACTTT. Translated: CASKQGVNSPLHF.

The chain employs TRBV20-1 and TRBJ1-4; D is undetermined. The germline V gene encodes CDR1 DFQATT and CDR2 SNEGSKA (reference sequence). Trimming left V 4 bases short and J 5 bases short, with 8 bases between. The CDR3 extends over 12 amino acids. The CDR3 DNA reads TGCAGTGCTACCAGACTCAATGAAAAACTGTTTTTT. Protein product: CSATRLNEKLFF.

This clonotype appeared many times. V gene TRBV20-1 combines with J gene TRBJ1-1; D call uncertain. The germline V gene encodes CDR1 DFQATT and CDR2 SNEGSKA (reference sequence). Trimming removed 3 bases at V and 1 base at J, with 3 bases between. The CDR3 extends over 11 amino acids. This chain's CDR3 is CSASSNTEAFF. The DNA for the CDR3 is TGCAGTGCTAGTTCGAACACTGAAGCTTTCTTT.

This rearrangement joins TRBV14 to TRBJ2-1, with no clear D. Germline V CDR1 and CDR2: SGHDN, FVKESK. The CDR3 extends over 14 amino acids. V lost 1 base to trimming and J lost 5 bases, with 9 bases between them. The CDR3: CASSQVLGHNEQFF. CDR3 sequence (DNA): TGTGCCAGCAGCCAAGTATTAGGCCACAATGAGCAGTTCTTC.

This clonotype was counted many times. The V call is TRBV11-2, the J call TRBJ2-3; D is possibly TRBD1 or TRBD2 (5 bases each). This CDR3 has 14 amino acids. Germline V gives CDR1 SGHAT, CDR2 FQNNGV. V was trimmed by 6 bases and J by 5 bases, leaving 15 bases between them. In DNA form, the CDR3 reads TGTGCCAGCAGGTCTCCTCGGGACGGAGATACGCAGTATTTT. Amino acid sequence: CASRSPRDGDTQYF. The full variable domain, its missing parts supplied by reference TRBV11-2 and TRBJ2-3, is EAGVAQSPRYKIIEKRQSVAFWCNPISGHATLYWYQQILGQGPKLLIQFQNNGVVDDSQLPKDRFSAERLKGVDSTLKIQPAKLEDSAVYLCASRSPRDGDTQYFGPGTRLTVL.

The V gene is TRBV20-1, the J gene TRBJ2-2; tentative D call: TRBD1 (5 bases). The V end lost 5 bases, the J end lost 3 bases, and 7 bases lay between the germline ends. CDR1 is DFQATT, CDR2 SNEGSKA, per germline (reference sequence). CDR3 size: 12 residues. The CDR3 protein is CSAGADTGELFF. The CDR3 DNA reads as TGCAGTGCTGGGGCAGACACCGGGGAGCTGTTTTTT.

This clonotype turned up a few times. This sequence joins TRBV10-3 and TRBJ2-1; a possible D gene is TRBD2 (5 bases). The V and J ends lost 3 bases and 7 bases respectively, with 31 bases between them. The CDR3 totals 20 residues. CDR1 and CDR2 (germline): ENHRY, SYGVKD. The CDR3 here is CAISEDLTEVAEAARNEQFF. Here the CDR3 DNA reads TGTGCCATCAGTGAAGATTTAACGGAGGTGGCGGAAGCCGCTCGTAATGAGCAGTTCTTC.

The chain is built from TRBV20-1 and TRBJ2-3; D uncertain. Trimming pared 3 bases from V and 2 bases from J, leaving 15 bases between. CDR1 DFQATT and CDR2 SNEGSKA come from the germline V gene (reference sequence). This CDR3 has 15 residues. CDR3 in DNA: TGCAGTGCTAGGGGGATCAGCTTACCCACAGATACGCAGTATTTT. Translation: CSARGISLPTDTQYF.

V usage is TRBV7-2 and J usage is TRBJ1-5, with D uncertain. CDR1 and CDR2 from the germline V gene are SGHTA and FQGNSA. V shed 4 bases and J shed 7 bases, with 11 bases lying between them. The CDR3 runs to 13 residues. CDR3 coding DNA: TGTGCCAGCAGCTCCGGGGATTTGCAGCCCCAGCATTTT. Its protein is CASSSGDLQPQHF.

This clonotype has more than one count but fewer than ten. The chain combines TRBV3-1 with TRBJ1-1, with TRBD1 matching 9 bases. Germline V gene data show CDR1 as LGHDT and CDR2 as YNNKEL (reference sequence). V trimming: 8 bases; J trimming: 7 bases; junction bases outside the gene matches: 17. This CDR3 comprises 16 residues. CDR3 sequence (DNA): TGTGCCAGCGCTTCACGGGGACAGGGAGTCTTGGGTGAAGCTTTCTTT. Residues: CASASRGQGVLGEAFF.

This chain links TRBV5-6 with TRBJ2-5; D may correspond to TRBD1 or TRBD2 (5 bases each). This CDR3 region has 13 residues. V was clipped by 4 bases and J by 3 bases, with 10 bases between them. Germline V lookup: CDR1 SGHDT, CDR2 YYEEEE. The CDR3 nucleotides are TGTGCCAGCAGCCCGGGGCTCAAAGAGACCCAGTACTTC. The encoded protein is CASSPGLKETQYF.

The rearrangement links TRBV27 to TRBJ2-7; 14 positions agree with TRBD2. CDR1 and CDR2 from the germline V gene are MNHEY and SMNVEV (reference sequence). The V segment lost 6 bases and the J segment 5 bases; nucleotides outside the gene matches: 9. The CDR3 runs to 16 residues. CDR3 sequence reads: CASRMGGLAGEHEQYV. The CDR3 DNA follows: TGTGCCAGCAGGATGGGGGGACTAGCGGGAGAGCACGAGCAGTACGTC.

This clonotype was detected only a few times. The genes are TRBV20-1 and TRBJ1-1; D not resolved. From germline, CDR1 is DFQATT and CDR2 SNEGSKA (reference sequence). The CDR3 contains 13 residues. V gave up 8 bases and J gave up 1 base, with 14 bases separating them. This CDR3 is CSPSPGGNTEAFF. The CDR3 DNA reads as TGCAGTCCCTCCCCGGGCGGGAACACTGAAGCTTTCTTT.

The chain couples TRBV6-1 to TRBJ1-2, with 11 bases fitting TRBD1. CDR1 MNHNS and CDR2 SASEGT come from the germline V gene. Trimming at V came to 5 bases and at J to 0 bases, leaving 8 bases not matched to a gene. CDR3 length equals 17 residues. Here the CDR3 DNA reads TGTGCCAGCAGTCGTGGACAGGGGGCTTTAGCTAACTATGGCTACACCTTC. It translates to CASSRGQGALANYGYTF.

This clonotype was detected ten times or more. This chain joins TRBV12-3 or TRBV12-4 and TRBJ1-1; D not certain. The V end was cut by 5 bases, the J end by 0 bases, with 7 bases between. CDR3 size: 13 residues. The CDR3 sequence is CASSVGVNTEAFF. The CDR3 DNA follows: TGTGCCAGCAGTGTCGGGGTGAACACTGAAGCTTTCTTT.

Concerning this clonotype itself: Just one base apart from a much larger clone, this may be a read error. CDR3 amino acids: CASSQDPGQGAGKLLF. Written as DNA, the CDR3 is TGCGCCAGCAGCCAAGATCCGGGGCAGGGGGCGGGTAAACTGCTTTTT. V usage is TRBV4-1 and J usage is TRBJ1-4, with 8 bases aligning to TRBD1. Germline V gives CDR1 MGHRA, CDR2 YSYEKL. The CDR3 loop spans 16 amino acids.

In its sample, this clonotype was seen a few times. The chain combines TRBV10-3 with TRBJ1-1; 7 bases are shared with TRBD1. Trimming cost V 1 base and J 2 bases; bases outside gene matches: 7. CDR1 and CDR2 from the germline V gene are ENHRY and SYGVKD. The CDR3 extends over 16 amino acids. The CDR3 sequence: CAISELRGQPNTEAFF. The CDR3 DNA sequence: TGTGCCATCAGTGAGTTAAGGGGACAGCCTAACACTGAAGCTTTCTTT.

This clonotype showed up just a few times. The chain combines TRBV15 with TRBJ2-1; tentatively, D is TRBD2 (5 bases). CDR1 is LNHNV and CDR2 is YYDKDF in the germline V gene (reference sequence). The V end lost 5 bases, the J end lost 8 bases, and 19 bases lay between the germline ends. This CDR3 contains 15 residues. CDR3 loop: CATSGGSGYSDEQFF. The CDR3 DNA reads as TGTGCCACCAGCGGAGGATCGGGGTATTCCGATGAGCAGTTCTTC.

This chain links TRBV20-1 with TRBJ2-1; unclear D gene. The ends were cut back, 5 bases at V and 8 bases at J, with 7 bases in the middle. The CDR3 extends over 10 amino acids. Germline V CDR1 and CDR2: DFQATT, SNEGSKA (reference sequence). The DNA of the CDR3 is TGCAGTGCTGCCCTGGATGAGCAGTTCTTC. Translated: CSAALDEQFF.